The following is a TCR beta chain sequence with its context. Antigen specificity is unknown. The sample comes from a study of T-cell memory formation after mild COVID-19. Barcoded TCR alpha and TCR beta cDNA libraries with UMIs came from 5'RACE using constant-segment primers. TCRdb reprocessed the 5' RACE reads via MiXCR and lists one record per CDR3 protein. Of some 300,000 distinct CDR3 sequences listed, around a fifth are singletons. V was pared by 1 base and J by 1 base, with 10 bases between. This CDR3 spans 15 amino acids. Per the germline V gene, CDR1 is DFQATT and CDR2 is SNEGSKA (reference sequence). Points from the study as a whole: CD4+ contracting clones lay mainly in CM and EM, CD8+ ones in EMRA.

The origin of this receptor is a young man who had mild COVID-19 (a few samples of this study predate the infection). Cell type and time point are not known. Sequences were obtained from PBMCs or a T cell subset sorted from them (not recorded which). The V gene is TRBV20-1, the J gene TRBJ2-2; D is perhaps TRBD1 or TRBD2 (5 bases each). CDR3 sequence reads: CSARAGAGNTGELFF. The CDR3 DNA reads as TGCAGTGCTAGAGCCGGGGCTGGGAACACCGGGGAGCTGTTTTTT.